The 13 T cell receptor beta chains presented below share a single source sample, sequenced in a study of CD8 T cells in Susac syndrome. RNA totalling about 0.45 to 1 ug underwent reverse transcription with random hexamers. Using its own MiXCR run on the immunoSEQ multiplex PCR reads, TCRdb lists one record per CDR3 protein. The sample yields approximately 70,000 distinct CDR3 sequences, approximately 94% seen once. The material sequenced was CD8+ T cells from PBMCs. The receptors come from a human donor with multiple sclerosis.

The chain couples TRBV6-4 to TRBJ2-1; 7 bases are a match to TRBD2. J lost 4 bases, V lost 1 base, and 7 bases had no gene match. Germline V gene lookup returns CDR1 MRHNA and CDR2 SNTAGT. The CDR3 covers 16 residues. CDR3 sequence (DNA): TGTGCCAGCAGTGACTTGGCGGGAGTCTCATACAATGAGCAGTTCTTC. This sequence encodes CASSDLAGVSYNEQFF.

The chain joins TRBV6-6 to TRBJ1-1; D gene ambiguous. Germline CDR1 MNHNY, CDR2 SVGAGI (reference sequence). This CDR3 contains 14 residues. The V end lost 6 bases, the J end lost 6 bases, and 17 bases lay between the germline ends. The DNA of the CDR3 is TGTGCCAGCAGCCCCCACGAAGTCAGCGCTGAAGCTTTCTTT. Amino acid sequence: CASSPHEVSAEAFF.

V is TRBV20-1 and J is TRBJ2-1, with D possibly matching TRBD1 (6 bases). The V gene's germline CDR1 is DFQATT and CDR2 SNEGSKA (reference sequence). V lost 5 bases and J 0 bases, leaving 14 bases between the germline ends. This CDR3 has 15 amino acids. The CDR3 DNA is TGCAGTGCTCCCGCAGGGGATAGCTCCTACAATGAGCAGTTCTTC. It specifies CSAPAGDSSYNEQFF.

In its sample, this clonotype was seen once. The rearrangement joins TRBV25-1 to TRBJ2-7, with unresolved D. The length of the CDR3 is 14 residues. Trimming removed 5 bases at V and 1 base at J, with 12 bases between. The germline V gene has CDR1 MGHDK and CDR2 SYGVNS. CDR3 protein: CASSRTSASYEQYF. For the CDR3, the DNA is TGTGCCAGCAGTAGAACATCGGCTTCCTACGAGCAGTACTTC.

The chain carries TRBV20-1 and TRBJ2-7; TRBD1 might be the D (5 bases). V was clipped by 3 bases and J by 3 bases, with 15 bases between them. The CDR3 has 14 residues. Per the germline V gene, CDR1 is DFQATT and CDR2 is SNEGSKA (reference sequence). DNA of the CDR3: TGCAGTGCTAGGGCCTCCTCAACAGGCTACGAGCAGTACTTC. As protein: CSARASSTGYEQYF.

CDR3: CASTGTGTEAFF. CDR3 DNA: TGCGCCAGCACGGGGACGGGCACTGAAGCTTTCTTT. The rearrangement links TRBV5-1 to TRBJ1-1, with D tentatively TRBD1 (5 bases). Germline CDR1 and CDR2: SGHRS and YFSETQ. V lost 6 bases and J lost 4, with 10 bases in between. The CDR3 sequence is 12 residues long. The full variable domain, in which reference TRBV5-1 and TRBJ1-1 provide the parts outside the CDR3, is KAGVTQTPRYLIKTRGQQVTLSCSPISGHRSVSWYQQTPGQGLQFLFEYFSETQRNKGNFPGRFSGRQFSNSRSEMNVSTLELGDSALYLCASTGTGTEAFFGQGTRLTVV.

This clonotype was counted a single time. DNA for the CDR3: TGTGCCAGCAGCTCCGGACACCAGCCCTACGAGCAGTACTTC. Encoded protein: CASSSGHQPYEQYF. The rearrangement links TRBV7-9 to TRBJ2-7; a weak D match, TRBD1 (5 bases). The CDR3 has 14 residues. Germline CDR1 SEHNR, CDR2 FQNEAQ (reference sequence). V shed 4 bases and J shed 2 bases, with 12 bases lying between them.

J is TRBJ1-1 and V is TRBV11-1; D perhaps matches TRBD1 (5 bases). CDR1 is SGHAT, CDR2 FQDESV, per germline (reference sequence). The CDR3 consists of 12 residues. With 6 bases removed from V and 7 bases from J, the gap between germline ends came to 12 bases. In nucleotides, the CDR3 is TGTGCCAGCAGTACGCGGGACGGTGAAGCTTTCTTT. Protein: CASSTRDGEAFF.

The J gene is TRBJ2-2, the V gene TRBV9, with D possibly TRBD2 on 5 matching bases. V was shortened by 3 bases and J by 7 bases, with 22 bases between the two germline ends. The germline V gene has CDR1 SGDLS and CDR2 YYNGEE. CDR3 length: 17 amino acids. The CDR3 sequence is CASSARISKPEGGELFF. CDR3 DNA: TGTGCCAGCAGCGCCAGAATCAGTAAACCTGAGGGCGGGGAGCTGTTTTTT.

The CDR3 bases are TGCAGCGTGGAGGTACAGTCCCGGACAGTGAACACTGAAGCTTTCTTT. Amino acids: CSVEVQSRTVNTEAFF. V usage is TRBV29-1 and J usage is TRBJ1-1; TRBD1 is a possible D gene (6 bases). This CDR3 spans 16 amino acids. The germline V gene encodes CDR1 SQVTM and CDR2 ANQGSEA. The V gene lost 6 bases and the J gene lost 0 bases, with 20 bases spanning the gap. Variable domain in full (rest from reference TRBV29-1 and TRBJ1-1): SAVISQKPSRDICQRGTSLTIQCQVDSQVTMMFWYRQQPGQSLTLIATANQGSEATYESGFVIDKFPISRPNLTFSTLTVSNMSPEDSSIYLCSVEVQSRTVNTEAFFGQGTRLTVV.

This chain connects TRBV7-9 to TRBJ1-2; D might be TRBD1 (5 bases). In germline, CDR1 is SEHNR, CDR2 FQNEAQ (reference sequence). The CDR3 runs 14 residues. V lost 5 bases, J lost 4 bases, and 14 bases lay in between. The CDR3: CASSQSGTVYGYTF. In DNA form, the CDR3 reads TGTGCCAGCAGCCAAAGCGGGACTGTCTATGGCTACACCTTC.

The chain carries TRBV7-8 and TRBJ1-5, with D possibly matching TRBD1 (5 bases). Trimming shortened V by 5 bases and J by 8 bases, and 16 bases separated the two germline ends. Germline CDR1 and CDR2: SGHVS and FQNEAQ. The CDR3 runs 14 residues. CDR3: CASSPEGDSEPQHF. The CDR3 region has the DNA TGTGCCAGCAGCCCCGAAGGGGATTCTGAGCCCCAGCATTTT.

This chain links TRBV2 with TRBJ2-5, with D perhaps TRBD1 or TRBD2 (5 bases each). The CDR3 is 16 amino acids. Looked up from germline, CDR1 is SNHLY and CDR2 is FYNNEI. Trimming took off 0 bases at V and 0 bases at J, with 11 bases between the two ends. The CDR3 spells CASSEAQGEYQETQYF. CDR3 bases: TGTGCCAGCAGTGAAGCCCAGGGAGAGTACCAAGAGACCCAGTACTTC.